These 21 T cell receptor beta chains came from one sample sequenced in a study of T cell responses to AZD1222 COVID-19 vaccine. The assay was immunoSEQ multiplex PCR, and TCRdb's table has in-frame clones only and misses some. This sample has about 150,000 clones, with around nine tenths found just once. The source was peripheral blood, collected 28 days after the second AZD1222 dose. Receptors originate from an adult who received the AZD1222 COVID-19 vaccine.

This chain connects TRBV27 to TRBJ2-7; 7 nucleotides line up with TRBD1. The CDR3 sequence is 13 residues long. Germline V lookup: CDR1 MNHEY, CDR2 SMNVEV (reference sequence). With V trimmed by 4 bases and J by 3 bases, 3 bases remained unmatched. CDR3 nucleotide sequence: TGTGCCAGCAGTTCGGGACAGAACTACGAGCAGTACTTC. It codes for CASSSGQNYEQYF.

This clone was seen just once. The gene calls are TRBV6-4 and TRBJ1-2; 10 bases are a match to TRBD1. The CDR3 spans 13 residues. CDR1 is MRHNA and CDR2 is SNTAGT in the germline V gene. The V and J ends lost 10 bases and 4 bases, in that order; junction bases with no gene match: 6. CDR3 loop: CATRQGAGYGYTF. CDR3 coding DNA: TGTGCCACCCGACAGGGGGCGGGCTATGGCTACACCTTC.

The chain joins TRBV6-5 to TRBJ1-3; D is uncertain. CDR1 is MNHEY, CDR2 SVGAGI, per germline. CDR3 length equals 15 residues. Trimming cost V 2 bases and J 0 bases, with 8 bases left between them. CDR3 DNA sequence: TGTGCCAGCAGTTACGAGGCATACTCTGGAAACACCATATATTTT. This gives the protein CASSYEAYSGNTIYF.

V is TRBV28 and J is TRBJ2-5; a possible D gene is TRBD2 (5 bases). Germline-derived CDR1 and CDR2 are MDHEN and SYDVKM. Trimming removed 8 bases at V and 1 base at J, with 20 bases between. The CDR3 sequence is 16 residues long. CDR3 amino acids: CASGSDVGGPQETQYF. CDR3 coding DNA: TGTGCCAGCGGATCGGATGTCGGCGGGCCCCAAGAGACCCAGTACTTC.

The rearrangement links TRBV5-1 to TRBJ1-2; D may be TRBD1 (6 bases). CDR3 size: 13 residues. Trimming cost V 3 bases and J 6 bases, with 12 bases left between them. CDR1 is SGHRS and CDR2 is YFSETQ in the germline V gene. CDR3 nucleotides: TGCGCCAGCAGCTCGGGTTGGGGGCATGGCTACACCTTC. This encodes CASSSGWGHGYTF.

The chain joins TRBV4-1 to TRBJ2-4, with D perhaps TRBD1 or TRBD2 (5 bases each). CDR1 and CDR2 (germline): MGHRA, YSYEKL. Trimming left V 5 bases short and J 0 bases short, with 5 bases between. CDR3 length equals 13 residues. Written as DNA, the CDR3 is TGCGCCAGCAGCGGGACAGCCAAAAACATTCAGTACTTC. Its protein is CASSGTAKNIQYF.

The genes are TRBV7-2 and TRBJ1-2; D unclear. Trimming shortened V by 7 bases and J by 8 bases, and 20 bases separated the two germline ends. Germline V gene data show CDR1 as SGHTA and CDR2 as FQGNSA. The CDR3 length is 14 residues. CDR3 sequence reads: CASNPSHRAGGYTF. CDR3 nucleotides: TGTGCCAGCAACCCCTCCCACCGAGCTGGCGGCTACACCTTC.

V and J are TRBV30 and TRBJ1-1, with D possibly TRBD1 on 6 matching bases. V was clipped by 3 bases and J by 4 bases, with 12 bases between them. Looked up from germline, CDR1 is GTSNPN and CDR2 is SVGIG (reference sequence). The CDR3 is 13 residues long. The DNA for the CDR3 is TGTGCCTGGAGCCCGGGGGCTGGCACTGAAGCTTTCTTT. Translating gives CAWSPGAGTEAFF.

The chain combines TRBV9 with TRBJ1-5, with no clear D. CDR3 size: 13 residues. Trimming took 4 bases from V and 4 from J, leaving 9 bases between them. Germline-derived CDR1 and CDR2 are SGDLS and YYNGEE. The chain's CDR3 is CASSLTQNQPQHF. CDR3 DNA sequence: TGTGCCAGCAGCCTGACACAGAATCAGCCCCAGCATTTT. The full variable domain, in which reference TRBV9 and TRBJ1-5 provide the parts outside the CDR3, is DSGVTQTPKHLITATGQRVTLRCSPRSGDLSVYWYQQSLDQGLQFLIQYYNGEERAKGNILERFSAQQFPDLHSELNLSSLELGDSALYFCASSLTQNQPQHFGDGTRLSIL.

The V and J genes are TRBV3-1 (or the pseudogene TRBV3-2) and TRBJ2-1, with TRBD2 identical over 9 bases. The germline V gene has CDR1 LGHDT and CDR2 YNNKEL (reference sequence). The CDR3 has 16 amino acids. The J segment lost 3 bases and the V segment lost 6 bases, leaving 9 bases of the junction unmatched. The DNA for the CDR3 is TGTGCCAGCAGTCGAGGGACTAGCCCCTACTACAATGAGCAGTTCTTC. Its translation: CASSRGTSPYYNEQFF.

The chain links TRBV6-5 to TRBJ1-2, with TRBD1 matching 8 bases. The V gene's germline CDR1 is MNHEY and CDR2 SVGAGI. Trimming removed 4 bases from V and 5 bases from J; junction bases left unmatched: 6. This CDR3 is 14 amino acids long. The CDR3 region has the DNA TGTGCCAGCAGTTTTTCGGACAGGGATTATGGCTACACCTTC. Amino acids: CASSFSDRDYGYTF.

In DNA form, the CDR3 reads TGCAGTGCTAGTGTACGGGGGGGCCGGGATGAGCAGTTCTTC. Its translation: CSASVRGGRDEQFF. This rearrangement joins TRBV20-1 to TRBJ2-1; TRBD2 matches 8 bases. The CDR3 totals 14 residues. The germline CDR1 and CDR2 sequences are DFQATT and SNEGSKA (reference sequence). V was pared by 3 bases and J by 8 bases, with 9 bases of the junction left unmatched.

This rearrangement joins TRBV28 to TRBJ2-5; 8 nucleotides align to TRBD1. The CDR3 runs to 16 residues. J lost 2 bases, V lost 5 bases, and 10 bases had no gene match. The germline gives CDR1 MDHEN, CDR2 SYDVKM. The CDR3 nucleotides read TGTGCCAGCAGTACAACCGGGACAGGCCTACAAGAGACCCAGTACTTC. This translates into CASSTTGTGLQETQYF.

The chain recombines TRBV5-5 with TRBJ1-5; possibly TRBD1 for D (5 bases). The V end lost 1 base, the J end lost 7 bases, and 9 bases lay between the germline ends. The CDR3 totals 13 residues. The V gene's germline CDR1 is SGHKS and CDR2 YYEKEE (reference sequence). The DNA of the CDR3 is TGTGCCAGCAGCTTGTTTTCAGGGCAGCCCCAGCATTTT. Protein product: CASSLFSGQPQHF.

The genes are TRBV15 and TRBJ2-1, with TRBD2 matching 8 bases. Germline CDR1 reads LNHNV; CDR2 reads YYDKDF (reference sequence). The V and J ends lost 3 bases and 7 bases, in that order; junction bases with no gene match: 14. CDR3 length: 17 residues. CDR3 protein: CATSSPLGAGVPNEQFF. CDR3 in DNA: TGTGCCACCAGCAGCCCACTAGGAGCGGGAGTTCCGAATGAGCAGTTCTTC.

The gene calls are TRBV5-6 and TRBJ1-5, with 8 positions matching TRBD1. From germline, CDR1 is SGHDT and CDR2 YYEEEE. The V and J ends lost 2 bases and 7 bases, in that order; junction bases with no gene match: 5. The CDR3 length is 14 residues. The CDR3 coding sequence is TGTGCCAGCAGCTTTGGGACAGGATTCCAGCCCCAGCATTTT. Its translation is CASSFGTGFQPQHF.

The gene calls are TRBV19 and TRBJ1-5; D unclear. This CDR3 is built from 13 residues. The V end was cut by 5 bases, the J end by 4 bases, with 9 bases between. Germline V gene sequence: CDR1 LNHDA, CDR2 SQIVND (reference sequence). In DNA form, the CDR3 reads TGTGCCAGTAGTTTCACAGTGAATCAGCCCCAGCATTTT. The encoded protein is CASSFTVNQPQHF. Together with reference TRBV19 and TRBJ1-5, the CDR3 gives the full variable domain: DGGITQSPKYLFRKEGQNVTLSCEQNLNHDAMYWYRQDPGQGLRLIYYSQIVNDFQKGDIAEGYSVSREKKESFPLTVTSAQKNPTAFYLCASSFTVNQPQHFGDGTRLSIL.

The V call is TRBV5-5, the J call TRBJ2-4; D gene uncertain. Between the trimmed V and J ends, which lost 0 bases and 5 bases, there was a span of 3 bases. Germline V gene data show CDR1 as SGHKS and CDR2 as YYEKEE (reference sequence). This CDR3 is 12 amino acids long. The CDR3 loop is CASSLDENIQYF. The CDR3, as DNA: TGTGCCAGCAGCTTGGATGAAAACATTCAGTACTTC. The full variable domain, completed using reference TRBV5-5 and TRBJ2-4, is DAGVTQSPTHLIKTRGQQVTLRCSPISGHKSVSWYQQVLGQGPQFIFQYYEKEERGRGNFPDRFSARQFPNYSSELNVNALLLGDSALYLCASSLDENIQYFGAGTRLSVL.

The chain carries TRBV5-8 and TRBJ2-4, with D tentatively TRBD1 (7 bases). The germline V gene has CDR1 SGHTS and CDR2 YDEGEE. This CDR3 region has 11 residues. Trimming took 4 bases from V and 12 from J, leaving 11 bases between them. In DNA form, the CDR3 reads TGTGCCAGCAGCCCCAGGGGGGCTCAGTACTTC. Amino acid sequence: CASSPRGAQYF.

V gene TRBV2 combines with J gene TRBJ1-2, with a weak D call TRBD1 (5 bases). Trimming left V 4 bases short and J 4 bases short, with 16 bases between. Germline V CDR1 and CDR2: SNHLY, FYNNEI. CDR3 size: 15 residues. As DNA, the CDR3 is TGTGCCAGCAGTGCCGGGACCCTTCAGGTCTATGGCTACACCTTC. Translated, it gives CASSAGTLQVYGYTF.

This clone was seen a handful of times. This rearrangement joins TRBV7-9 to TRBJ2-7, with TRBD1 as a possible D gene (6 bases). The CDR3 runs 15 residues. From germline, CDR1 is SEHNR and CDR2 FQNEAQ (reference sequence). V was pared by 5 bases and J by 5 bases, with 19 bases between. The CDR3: CASSQRGSGGDEQYF. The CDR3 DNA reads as TGTGCCAGCAGCCAAAGGGGGTCCGGCGGCGACGAGCAGTACTTC.